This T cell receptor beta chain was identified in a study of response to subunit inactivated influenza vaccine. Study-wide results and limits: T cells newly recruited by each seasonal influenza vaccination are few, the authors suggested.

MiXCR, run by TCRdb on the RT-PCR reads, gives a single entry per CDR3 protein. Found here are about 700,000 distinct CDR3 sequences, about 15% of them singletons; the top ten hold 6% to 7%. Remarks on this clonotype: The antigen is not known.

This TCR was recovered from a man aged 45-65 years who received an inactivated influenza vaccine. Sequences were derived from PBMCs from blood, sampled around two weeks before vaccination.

The CDR3 loop is CSARDGEDEQYF. The CDR3 coding sequence is TGCAGTGCTAGAGATGGGGAGGACGAGCAGTACTTC. V usage is TRBV20-1 and J usage is TRBJ2-7, with TRBD2 as a possible D gene (6 bases). CDR3 length: 12 amino acids. Germline CDR1 and CDR2: DFQATT and SNEGSKA (reference sequence). Trimming took 0 bases from V and 5 from J, leaving 8 bases between them.